This T cell receptor (beta chain) was captured in a study of blood T cell repertoires in COVID-19. Whole-study context: COVID-19 samples from acute and convalescent phases originated in the United States, Italy and Spain.

Authors' data handling: Estimates of nucleated cell counts were drawn from the amplification of reference gene primers. The data were produced by immunoSEQ multiplex PCR, yet TCRdb's version contains in-frame clones alone and is incomplete. The V and J calls and clone size come from that table; D and trimming were worked out from the DNA. Of around 95,000 clones in the sample, roughly 80% are singletons; the top ten hold 12%. Input material: peripheral blood. The TCR sequence derives from a woman between 65 and 79 years old with acute or convalescent COVID-19.

The CDR3 here is CAWSAQMNTEAFF. CDR3 DNA sequence: TGTGCCTGGAGTGCACAGATGAACACTGAAGCTTTCTTT. The V call is TRBV30, the J call TRBJ1-1; D uncertain. V was cut by 1 base and J by 0 bases, with 6 bases left in between. Germline V gene data show CDR1 as GTSNPN and CDR2 as SVGIG (reference sequence). The length of the CDR3 is 13 residues.